The clone carrying this TCR beta chain was seen a single time. The junction shows a germline mismatch at one end, possibly a read error. The data are from a study of tumor and adjacent non-tumor tissue in lung cancer. TCRbeta libraries were built with three rounds of nested PCR, modified from ARM-PCR. TCRdb ran MiXCR on the multiplex PCR reads and lists one entry per CDR3 protein. The sample lists 77,000 or so distinct CDR3 sequences, less than 85% occurring once. This sample's RNA came from whole unsorted tissue. Distant lung tissue was collected more than 3 cm away from the tumor edge. Germline V lookup: CDR1 MNHNS, CDR2 SASEGT. The CDR3 length is 14 residues.

The TCR sequence derives from a man in his 70s with non-small cell lung cancer. Sequences were obtained from distant non-tumor lung tissue. The genes are TRBV6-1 and TRBJ2-1; 10 bases fit TRBD1. The CDR3 loop is CVSSGTGELNEQLF. As DNA, the CDR3 is TGTGTCAGCAGTGGGACAGGGGAATTGAATGAGCAGCTCTTC.